This T cell receptor beta chain was documented in a study of technical replicates of blood from a few donors. Using immunoSEQ multiplex PCR, the repertoire was profiled, and TCRdb retains in-frame clones only, with some absent. The sample carries some 62,000 clones, roughly 86% recorded once. This CDR3 has 16 residues. V was clipped by 1 base and J by 3 bases; unmatched bases: 6. Germline V gene lookup returns CDR1 SGHTA and CDR2 FQGNSA. This rearrangement joins TRBV7-2 to TRBJ1-3; 7 bases are a match to TRBD1. The sample was PBMCs. The sequence was obtained from a human donor in good health. Some clones in this sample may be carry-over from other donors' samples. The CDR3 bases are TGTGCCAGCAGCTTAGACACAGGGGCTATTGGAAACACCATATATTTT. This gives the protein CASSLDTGAIGNTIYF. Combining the CDR3 with reference TRBV7-2 and TRBJ1-3 gives the whole variable domain GAGVSQSPSNKVTEKGKDVELRCDPISGHTALYWYRQSLGQGLEFLIYFQGNSAPDKSGLPSDRFSAERTGGSVSTLTIQRTQQEDSAVYLCASSLDTGAIGNTIYFGEGSWLTVV.